This T cell receptor (beta chain) came from a study of OX40 agonist ivuxolimab in advanced cancers. As concerns this clone: Antigen specificity is unknown.

Study-wide points: Clonal expansion among partial responders at 0.1-3.0 mg/kg ranked near the lowest.

Method: immunoSEQ multiplex PCR; TCRdb's copy keeps in-frame clones and lacks some. The sample holds tens of thousands of clones, approximately 90% seen once. The CDR3 is 11 amino acids. Trimming pared 11 bases from V and 11 bases from J, leaving 18 bases between. Per germline, CDR1 SNHLY and CDR2 FYNNEI. Source: CD4+ or CD8+ T cells sorted from blood, taken in a trial of the OX40 agonist ivuxolimab. The sequence was collected from an adult with an advanced solid tumor such as melanoma, head and neck, liver or kidney cancer. This chain uses TRBV2 with TRBJ1-1; possibly TRBD1 for D (5 bases). The DNA of the CDR3 is TGTGCCTGCCGGGACGGGGGGTATGCTTTCTTT. Amino acid sequence: CACRDGGYAFF.